Listed here is a single T cell receptor (beta chain). This sample stems from a study of T cell changes during pregnancy in multiple sclerosis. V shed 7 bases, J shed 4 bases, and the junction held 7 bases outside the gene matches. Germline loops: CDR1 LNHDA, CDR2 SQIVND (reference sequence). The CDR3 spans 14 residues. TCRdb's table, derived via immunoSEQ multiplex PCR, lists solely in-frame clones and lacks some. Here the sample spans roughly 48,000 clones, about 94% being singletons. Sequenced here: CD4+ T cells from peripheral blood mononuclear cells, sampled in the first trimester of pregnancy. This clonotype originated in a female donor with multiple sclerosis, enrolled in a pregnancy study. The chain links TRBV19 to TRBJ1-5; TRBD1 agrees at 7 bases. CDR3 bases: TGTGCCAGTAACCACAGGGGCGTAAATCAGCCCCAGCATTTT. Translating gives CASNHRGVNQPQHF.